These 11 T cell receptor beta chains share one sample of origin, sequenced in a study of T cell therapy after organ transplantation. The sample's time point: 4-8 weeks after completion of therapy. Their cognate antigens are unknown. Sequencing used immunoSEQ multiplex PCR; TCRdb keeps in-frame clones, though not all of them. The sample lists approximately 3,600 clones; 60% to 80% were seen once. This material consisted of CD8+ T cells from blood, taken after autologous CMV-specific T cell therapy. Receptors were obtained from a human patient who had received a solid organ transplant and had CMV disease. Part of the T cells may come from the graft donor.

This clone showed up just a few times. The V gene is TRBV10-3, the J gene TRBJ1-2; D gene unclear. Looked up from germline, CDR1 is ENHRY and CDR2 is SYGVKD. Trimming took off 0 bases at V and 3 bases at J, with 14 bases between the two ends. The CDR3 is 16 residues long. CDR3 nucleotide sequence: TGTGCCATCAGTGAGTCGGGTCCGGGAAGTTACTATGGCTACACCTTC. Residues: CAISESGPGSYYGYTF.

This sequence joins TRBV27 and TRBJ2-3, with 11 nucleotides matching TRBD2. The CDR3 is 17 amino acids. Unmatched junction bases numbered 9, after V lost 5 bases and J lost 2 bases. Per the germline V gene, CDR1 is MNHEY and CDR2 is SMNVEV (reference sequence). CDR3 in amino acids: CASSTLTSGMYTDTQYF. CDR3 in DNA: TGTGCCAGCAGTACCCTGACTAGCGGGATGTACACAGATACGCAGTATTTT.

The chain uses TRBV5-1 and TRBJ1-2, with a tentative D call TRBD1 (5 bases). The V gene's germline CDR1 is SGHRS and CDR2 YFSETQ. Deletions cut 6 bases from V and 7 bases from J, with 16 bases between. This CDR3 contains 13 residues. Here the CDR3 DNA reads TGCGCCAGCACCTTCGGGACGGCCTTTGGCTACACCTTC. Amino acid sequence: CASTFGTAFGYTF.

The sample holds one count of this clone. J is TRBJ2-5 and V is TRBV7-3; D is perhaps TRBD2 (5 bases). V lost 2 bases, J lost 2 bases, and 12 bases lay in between. Germline V gene sequence: CDR1 SGHTA, CDR2 FQGTGA. The length of the CDR3 is 15 residues. As DNA, the CDR3 is TGTGCCAGCAGCTTACTCGGACTCCCTCAAGAGACCCAGTACTTC. Protein sequence: CASSLLGLPQETQYF.

In nucleotides, the CDR3 is TGTGCCAGCAGTGAATGGTCAGGGCACGAGCAGTACGTC. Protein: CASSEWSGHEQYV. The rearrangement uses TRBV6-1 and TRBJ2-7, with D perhaps TRBD1 (5 bases). CDR1 and CDR2 from the germline V gene are MNHNS and SASEGT. Trimming pared 2 bases from V and 5 bases from J, leaving 10 bases between. The CDR3 covers 13 residues.

V and J are TRBV4-1 and TRBJ2-1, with 7 bases that match TRBD2. The CDR3 has 14 amino acids. Trimming at V came to 4 bases and at J to 8 bases, leaving 8 bases not matched to a gene. The germline CDR1 and CDR2 sequences are MGHRA and YSYEKL. As DNA, the CDR3 is TGCGCCAGCAGCCGGGAGGGCCAGTGGGATGAGCAGTTCTTC. This translates into CASSREGQWDEQFF.

For this clone: The sample has other DNA sequences that encode this CDR3 too. This sequence joins TRBV30 and TRBJ1-3, with D unresolved. Trimming removed 3 bases from V and 3 bases from J, with 6 bases in between. The germline gives CDR1 GTSNPN, CDR2 SVGIG (reference sequence). The CDR3 sequence is 12 residues long. In DNA, the CDR3 is TGTGCCTGGAGCCAGCTTGGAAACACCATATATTTT. It yields the protein CAWSQLGNTIYF.

V is TRBV5-1 and J is TRBJ1-2; tentatively, D is TRBD1 (5 bases). Germline V gene data show CDR1 as SGHRS and CDR2 as YFSETQ. Trimming took 7 bases from V and 4 from J, leaving 8 bases between them. The CDR3 covers 11 residues. The CDR3 region is CASLGTYGYTF. The CDR3 nucleotides are TGCGCCAGCTTGGGGACCTATGGCTACACCTTC.

The gene calls are TRBV30 and TRBJ2-7; 8 bases are a match to TRBD1. V lost 3 bases to trimming and J lost 3 bases; unmatched junction nucleotides: 7. This CDR3 contains 14 residues. The germline gives CDR1 GTSNPN, CDR2 SVGIG (reference sequence). In nucleotides, the CDR3 is TGTGCCTGGAGCCATGGGACAGGAGACTACGAGCAGTACTTC. It codes for CAWSHGTGDYEQYF.

This sequence joins TRBV11-2 and TRBJ2-5, with TRBD1 identical over 8 bases. V dropped 5 bases and J dropped 4; count of bases not matched to a gene: 9. Germline CDR1 reads SGHAT; CDR2 reads FQNNGV. The CDR3 is made up of 15 amino acids. CDR3 nucleotides: TGTGCCAGCAGCCCGGAAAGTGGACAGGGAGAGACCCAGTACTTC. Translation gives CASSPESGQGETQYF. Complete variable domain (other parts from reference TRBV11-2 and TRBJ2-5): EAGVAQSPRYKIIEKRQSVAFWCNPISGHATLYWYQQILGQGPKLLIQFQNNGVVDDSQLPKDRFSAERLKGVDSTLKIQPAKLEDSAVYLCASSPESGQGETQYFGPGTRLLVL.

The V call is TRBV15, the J call TRBJ2-5; no reliable D call. Deletions cut 0 bases from V and 7 bases from J, with 12 bases between. This CDR3 spans 14 amino acids. CDR1 and CDR2 (germline): LNHNV, YYDKDF (reference sequence). The CDR3 is CATSREAAWGTQYF. The DNA for the CDR3 is TGTGCCACCAGCAGAGAGGCAGCGTGGGGGACCCAGTACTTC. Variable domain in full (rest from reference TRBV15 and TRBJ2-5): DAMVIQNPRYQVTQFGKPVTLSCSQTLNHNVMYWYQQKSSQAPKLLFHYYDKDFNNEADTPDNFQSRRPNTSFCFLDIRSPGLGDTAMYLCATSREAAWGTQYFGPGTRLLVL.